This T cell receptor beta chain emerged from a study of T-cell reconstitution after alpha-beta-depleted transplantation in children. Germline V CDR1 and CDR2: DFQATT, SNEGSKA (reference sequence). V lost 4 bases to trimming and J lost 2 bases; unmatched junction nucleotides: 4. The CDR3 loop spans 14 amino acids. This clonotype was seen repeatedly, ten times or more. A TCRbeta library incorporating unique molecular identifiers was prepared. Each CDR3 protein gets one entry after TCRdb re-called the PCR reads with MiXCR. Of hundreds of thousands of distinct CDR3 sequences in the sample, 16% were seen once.

This sequence was found in a human donor who donated a stem cell graft to a child with acute myeloid leukemia. The V call is TRBV20-1, the J call TRBJ2-1, with 8 bases fitting TRBD2. The source was PBMCs from the stem cell graft donor, collected from the stem cell graft. CDR3 amino acids: CSATPGGAYNEQFF. CDR3 nucleotides: TGCAGTGCTACCCCGGGGGGGGCCTACAATGAGCAGTTCTTC.